This T cell receptor (beta chain) originates from a study of T cells in Graves' hyperthyroidism and ophthalmopathy (dated by TCRdb to the late 2010s). Regarding the complete study: TCR V-J signatures able to tell the groups apart were searched for in a discovery cohort of approximately 95 patients, of whom more than 40 had Graves' ophthalmopathy and 55 to 65 had stable Graves' hyperthyroidism. The 85 to 100 discovery patients were randomly split 7:3 into training and test sets. The paper describes TCR Vbeta CDR3 sequencing of about 140 peripheral blood samples, made up of under 50 ophthalmopathy patients, roughly 80 hyperthyroidism patients and around 17 progressor patients. Prospective prediction of ophthalmopathy was tested in an independent validation cohort consisting of some 20 hyperthyroidism patients and more than 15 patients who later progressed to ophthalmopathy. After blood sampling, hyperthyroidism patients were treated with methimazole at a starting dose of 30 mg daily, and ophthalmopathy patients were treated with high-dose intravenous methylprednisolone. In roughly six Graves' hyperthyroidism patients, the study also compared T-cell repertoires from thyroid tissue with T-cell repertoires from blood. The paper as a whole reports these results and caveats: No statistical method was used to fix the sample size in advance, and group allocation was not hidden from the investigators. In validation, the model predicted progression to ophthalmopathy with just under 71% sensitivity and approximately 74% specificity, a median of approximately 6.7 months before onset. Most expanded thyroid clonotypes (frequency above 0.001) were also detected in blood, a finding suggesting that blood repertoires may reflect thyroid immune responses. A model built on a 13 V-J signature distinguished ophthalmopathy from stable hyperthyroidism, reaching around 87% sensitivity and about 81% specificity in cross-validation and 80%/75% in testing.

The CDR3 spans 14 residues, from the cysteine through the phenylalanine. CDR3 DNA only is kept here, 42 bases in frame from base 1. V trim: 2 bases; J trim: 7 bases; unmatched bases: 8. CDR1 and CDR2, per the germline V gene, are SGDLS and YYNGEE. Exclusion was applied to patients with uncontrolled infections, other autoimmune diseases, pregnancy or lactation. Diagnoses relied on clinical symptoms, serum thyroxine and TRAb, thyroid ultrasound and orbital computed tomography. Total RNA was extracted using Trizol reagent, and RNA quality was assessed on an Agilent 2100 Bioanalyzer. TCR beta CDR3 regions were amplified from RNA transcripts. The first round of RT-PCR for the TCR CDR3 was performed with the HTBI primer set and the Qiagen OneStep RT-PCR kit. Libraries were constructed in a second round of multiplex PCR, after which size selection and purification were performed. The libraries were sequenced on an Illumina HiSeq2000 using paired-end 100 bp reads. The source study handled its data this way. SOAPnuke was used to process the raw data, throwing out any read that contained adapters or uncalled bases, had a mean Phred below 15, or lacked an exact constant-primer or identifier match. COPE v1.2.5 was used to merge the high-quality paired reads, and each unique nucleotide sequence was defined as a clonotype. Clonotypes were aligned to IMGT TRBV, TRBD and TRBJ reference segments using MiTCR v1.1. The analysis included only V-J combinations with a frequency above 0.0001, which together covered more than 99% of the repertoires. A TCS score was defined as the ratio between F50 (clonal expansion) and ExV (chaos), using BLOSUM62-based TCRdist between CDR3 peptides within each V-J. Welch's t-statistics and random forest reduced 500 to 550 V-J features to around 14, which were used in a naive Bayes classifier (R e1071). The similarity between thyroid and blood repertoires was quantified using the Morisita-Horn index. Through fastp at Q25 and MiXCR, TCRdb rebuilt clones from the public reads, retaining in-frame beta chains. One record per CDR3 amino acid sequence lists the most common genes and DNA. These V and J calls originate from TCRdb's pipeline instead of the authors' own analysis. Across this sample there are approximately 640,000 distinct CDR3 sequences, with nearly 45% seen only once. The top ten hold roughly 6.5% of the sample.

To note about this clonotype: It has no known antigen specificity. Base quality data are lacking; no much larger clone is found one base away.

This chain is built from TRBV9 and TRBJ1-2; TRBD1 aligns with 7 central bases. The source material was peripheral blood or thyroid tissue (not recorded which). The source of this sequence is an adult man with Graves' disease, either hyperthyroidism or ophthalmopathy (not recorded which). The encoded CDR3 is CASSVEDQGGGYTF. The DNA sequence reads TGTGCCAGCAGCGTTGAAGATCAGGGGGGTGGCTACACCTTC.